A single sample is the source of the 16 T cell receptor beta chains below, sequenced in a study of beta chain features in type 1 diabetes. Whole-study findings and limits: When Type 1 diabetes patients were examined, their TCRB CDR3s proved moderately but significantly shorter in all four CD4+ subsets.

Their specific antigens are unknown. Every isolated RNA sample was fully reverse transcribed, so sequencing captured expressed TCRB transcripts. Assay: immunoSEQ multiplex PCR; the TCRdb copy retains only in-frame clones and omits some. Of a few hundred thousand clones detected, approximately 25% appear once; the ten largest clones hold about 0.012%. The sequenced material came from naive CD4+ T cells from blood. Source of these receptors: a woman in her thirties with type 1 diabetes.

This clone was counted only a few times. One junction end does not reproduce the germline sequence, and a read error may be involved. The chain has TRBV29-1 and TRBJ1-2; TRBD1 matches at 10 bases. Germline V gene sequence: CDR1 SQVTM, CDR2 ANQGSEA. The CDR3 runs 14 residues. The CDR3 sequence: CSVSRQGAKYGYTF. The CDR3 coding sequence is TGCAGCGTTTCCCGACAGGGGGCTAAGTATGGCTACACCTTC.

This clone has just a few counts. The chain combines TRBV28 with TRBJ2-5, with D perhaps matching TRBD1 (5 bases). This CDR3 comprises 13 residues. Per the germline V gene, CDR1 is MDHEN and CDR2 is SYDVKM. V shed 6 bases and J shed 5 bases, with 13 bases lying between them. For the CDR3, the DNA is TGTGCCAGCAGAACCGGAAACAGGGAGACCCAGTACTTC. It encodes CASRTGNRETQYF.

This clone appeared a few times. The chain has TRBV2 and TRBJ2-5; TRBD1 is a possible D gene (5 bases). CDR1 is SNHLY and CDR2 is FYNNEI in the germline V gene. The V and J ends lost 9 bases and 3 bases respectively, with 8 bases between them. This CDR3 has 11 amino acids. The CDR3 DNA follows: TGTGCCAGGACAGTGGAAGAGACCCAGTACTTC. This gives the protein CARTVEETQYF.

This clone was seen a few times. The CDR3 loop is CASSSRGRGDGYTF. The CDR3 DNA reads as TGTGCCAGCAGCTCGAGGGGGCGCGGTGATGGCTACACCTTC. The chain has TRBV9 and TRBJ1-2, with TRBD1 matching 7 bases. This CDR3 comprises 14 residues. The germline gives CDR1 SGDLS, CDR2 YYNGEE. The junction had 9 bases not matched to a gene; V was cut back by 4 bases and J by 6 bases. The full variable domain, rest sourced from reference TRBV9 and TRBJ1-2, is DSGVTQTPKHLITATGQRVTLRCSPRSGDLSVYWYQQSLDQGLQFLIQYYNGEERAKGNILERFSAQQFPDLHSELNLSSLELGDSALYFCASSSRGRGDGYTFGSGTRLTVV.

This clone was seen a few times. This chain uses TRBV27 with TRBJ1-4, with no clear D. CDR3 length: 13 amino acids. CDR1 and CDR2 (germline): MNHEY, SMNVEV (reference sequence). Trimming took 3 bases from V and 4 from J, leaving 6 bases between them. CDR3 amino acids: CASSLRDNEKLFF. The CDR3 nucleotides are TGTGCCAGCAGTTTGCGAGATAATGAAAAACTGTTTTTT.

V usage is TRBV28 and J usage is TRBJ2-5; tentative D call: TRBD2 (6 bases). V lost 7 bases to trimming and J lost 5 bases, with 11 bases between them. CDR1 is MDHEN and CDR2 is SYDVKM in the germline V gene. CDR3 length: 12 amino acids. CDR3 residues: CASKTRLETQYF. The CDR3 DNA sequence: TGTGCCAGCAAGACTAGGTTGGAGACCCAGTACTTC.

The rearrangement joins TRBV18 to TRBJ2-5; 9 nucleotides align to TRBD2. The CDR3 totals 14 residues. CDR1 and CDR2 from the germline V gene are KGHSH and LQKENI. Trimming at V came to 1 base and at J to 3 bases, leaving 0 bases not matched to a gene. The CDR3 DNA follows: TGTGCCAGCTCACCACTAGCGGGGGAAGAGACCCAGTACTTC. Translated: CASSPLAGEETQYF.

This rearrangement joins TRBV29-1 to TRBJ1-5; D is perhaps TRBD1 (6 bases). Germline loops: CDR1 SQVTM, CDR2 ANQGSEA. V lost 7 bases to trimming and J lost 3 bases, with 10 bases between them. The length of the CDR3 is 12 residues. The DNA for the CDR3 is TGCAGCGCCCGACAGGACAATCAGCCCCAGCATTTT. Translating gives CSARQDNQPQHF.

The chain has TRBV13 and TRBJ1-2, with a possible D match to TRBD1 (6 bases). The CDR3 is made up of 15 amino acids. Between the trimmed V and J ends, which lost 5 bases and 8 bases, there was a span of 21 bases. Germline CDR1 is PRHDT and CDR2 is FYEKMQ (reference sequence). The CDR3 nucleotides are TGTGCCAGCAGCCCGGATGACAGGCAACGGTCGGGCTACACCTTC. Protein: CASSPDDRQRSGYTF.

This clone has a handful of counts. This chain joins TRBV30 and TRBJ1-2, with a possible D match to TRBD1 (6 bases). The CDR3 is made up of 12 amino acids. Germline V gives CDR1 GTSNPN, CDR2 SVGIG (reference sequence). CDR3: CGGPRANYGYTF. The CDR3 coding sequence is TGTGGGGGGCCTAGAGCTAACTATGGCTACACCTTC.

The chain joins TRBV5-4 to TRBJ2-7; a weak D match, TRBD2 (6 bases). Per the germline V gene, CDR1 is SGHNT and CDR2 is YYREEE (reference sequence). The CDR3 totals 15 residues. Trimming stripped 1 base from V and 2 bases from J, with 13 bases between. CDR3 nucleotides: TGTGCCAGCAGCTTGTCGGCGGGGCAAACCTACGAGCAGTACTTC. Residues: CASSLSAGQTYEQYF.

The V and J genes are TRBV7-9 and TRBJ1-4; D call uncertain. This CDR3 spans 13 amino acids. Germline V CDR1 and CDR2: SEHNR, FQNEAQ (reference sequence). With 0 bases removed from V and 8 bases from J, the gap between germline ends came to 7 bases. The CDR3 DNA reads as TGTGCCAGCAGCTTAGCATCCCAAGAAAAACTGTTTTTT. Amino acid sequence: CASSLASQEKLFF.

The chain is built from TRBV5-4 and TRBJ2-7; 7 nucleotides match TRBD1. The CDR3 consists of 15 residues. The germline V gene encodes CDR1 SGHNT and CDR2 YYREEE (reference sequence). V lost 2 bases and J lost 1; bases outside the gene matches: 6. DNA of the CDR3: TGTGCCAGCAGCTTTGCCGGGACAGCATCCTACGAGCAGTACTTC. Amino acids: CASSFAGTASYEQYF.

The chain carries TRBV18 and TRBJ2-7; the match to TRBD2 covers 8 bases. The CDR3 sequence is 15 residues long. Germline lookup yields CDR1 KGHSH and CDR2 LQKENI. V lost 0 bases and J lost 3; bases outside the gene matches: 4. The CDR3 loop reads CASSPPGLVGYEQYF. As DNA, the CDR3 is TGTGCCAGCTCACCACCGGGACTAGTCGGCTACGAGCAGTACTTC.

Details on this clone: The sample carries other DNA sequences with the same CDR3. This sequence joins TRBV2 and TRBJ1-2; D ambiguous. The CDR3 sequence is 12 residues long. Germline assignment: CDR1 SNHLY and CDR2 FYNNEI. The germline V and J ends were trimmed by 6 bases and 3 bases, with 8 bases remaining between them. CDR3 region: CASRGQHYGYTF. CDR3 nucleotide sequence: TGTGCCAGCAGGGGCCAGCACTATGGCTACACCTTC.

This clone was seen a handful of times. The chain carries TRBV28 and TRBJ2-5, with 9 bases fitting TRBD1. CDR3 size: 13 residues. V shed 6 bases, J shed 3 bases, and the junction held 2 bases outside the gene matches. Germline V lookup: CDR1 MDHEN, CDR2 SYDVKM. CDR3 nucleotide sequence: TGTGCCAGCAGCAGGACAGGGGAAGAGACCCAGTACTTC. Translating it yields CASSRTGEETQYF. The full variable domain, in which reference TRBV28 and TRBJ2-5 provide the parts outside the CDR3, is DVKVTQSSRYLVKRTGEKVFLECVQDMDHENMFWYRQDPGLGLRLIYFSYDVKMKEKGDIPEGYSVSREKKERFSLILESASTNQTSMYLCASSRTGEETQYFGPGTRLLVL.